This is a list of T cell receptor beta chains from one sample in a study of control samples from healthy donors and cancer patients. TCRdb's table, derived via immunoSEQ multiplex PCR, lists solely in-frame clones and lacks some. The data contain 65,000 to 70,000 clones, about 80% of them singletons. The sequencing sample was made of PBMCs. These receptors were obtained from a woman between 50 and 59 years old with lung cancer. Each CDR3 is given with its conserved first and last residue. Some rows have no size entry. The others give once, few or many, or a class for an expanded clone.

TRBJ1-1	TRBV2	-	CASSVDSRNTEAFF
TRBJ1-1	TRBV5-1	-	CASSLKGFVTEAFF
TRBJ2-7	TRBV7-8	-	CASSLGRVSYEQYF
TRBJ1-1	TRBV20-1	-	CSASPDGNTEAFF
TRBJ1-1	TRBV11-2	-	CASSLTLGTANTEAFF
TRBJ1-1	TRBV15	few	CATSRDKTGNTEAFF
TRBJ1-1	TRBV7-8	-	CASLKPSPFRHTEAFF
TRBJ1-2	TRBV7-2	once	CASSSGLIYGYTF
TRBJ2-5	TRBV18	few	CASSTGETQYF
TRBJ1-2	TRBV7-9	-	CASSQGGGEVYGYTF
TRBJ2-1	TRBV21-1	-	CATEQGWHEQFF
TRBJ1-4	TRBV29-1	-	CSVGSGFNEKLFF
TRBJ1-2	TRBV7-3	-	CASSPGVGKDYGYTF
TRBJ1-1	TRBV29-1	few	CSVGGKIGQGNTEAFF
TRBJ2-5	TRBV6-6	-	CASSSMETQYF
TRBJ1-6	TRBV7-2	-	CASSLVAGTNSPLHF
TRBJ2-1	TRBV6-5	-	CASRDSGGAYNEQFF
TRBJ2-3	TRBV11-2	-	CASSLRTSGGGADTQYF
TRBJ1-5	TRBV6-1	-	CASSPGGPQHF
TRBJ1-1	TRBV25-1	few	CASRTGGTEAFF
TRBJ1-2	TRBV27	-	CASSPPGGGYTF
TRBJ2-3	TRBV25-1	-	CASSVTRDGDTQYF
TRBJ1-2	TRBV4-1	few	CASSQDWTGGGYGYTF
TRBJ1-1	TRBV5-5	-	CASSLLNTEAFF
TRBJ1-1	TRBV12-5	-	CASGPGQVNTEAFF
TRBJ2-7	TRBV7-2	once	CASSLVPQGVSYEQYF
TRBJ2-7	TRBV19	few	CASRLAGSYEQYF
TRBJ1-4	TRBV3-1/TRBV3-2	-	CASSPPTTEKLFF
TRBJ1-3	TRBV10-3	-	CAISAGRDAGNTIYF
TRBJ1-2	TRBV19	-	CASRRDRGLLNGYTF
TRBJ2-5	TRBV19	-	CASSIQSQETQYF
TRBJ1-2	TRBV19	-	CASRWDRDPYGYTF
TRBJ1-1	TRBV19	-	CASSAGPGRDTEAFF
TRBJ2-2	TRBV12-3/TRBV12-4	-	CASVFNGELFF
TRBJ2-5	TRBV28	-	CASSNGQGWIETQYF
TRBJ1-2	TRBV10-2	-	CASSPGMDYGYTF
TRBJ1-2	TRBV9	-	CASSVEGAVSSYGYTF
TRBJ1-4	TRBV19	-	CASSVSVTNEKLFF
TRBJ1-6	TRBV10-3	-	CAISESSGNSPLHF
TRBJ2-7	TRBV2	-	CATGTGSYEQYF
TRBJ1-1	TRBV3-1/TRBV3-2	few	CASSQDKGPTEAFF
TRBJ1-2	TRBV24-1	once	CATSEPGQGYGYTF
TRBJ2-7	TRBV7-9	-	CASSLGWQGSHEQYF
TRBJ1-2	TRBV19	-	CASSAGGRDGYTF
TRBJ1-5	TRBV7-9	few	CASSLEGTLGNQPQHF
TRBJ1-1	TRBV7-2	-	CASSLDYMNTEAFF